The 3 T cell receptor beta chains presented below share a single source sample, sequenced in a study of blood T cell repertoires in COVID-19. Method: immunoSEQ multiplex PCR; TCRdb's copy keeps in-frame clones and lacks some. The sample lists under 150,000 clones; around 84% were seen once. The sample taken for sequencing was peripheral blood. The receptors were sampled from a middle-aged woman with acute or convalescent COVID-19.

V is TRBV5-1 and J is TRBJ1-1; D gene ambiguous. Between the trimmed V and J ends, which lost 1 base and 3 bases, there was a span of 10 bases. The CDR3 contains 14 residues. Germline-derived CDR1 and CDR2 are SGHRS and YFSETQ. The CDR3 region is CASSLSGWDTEAFF. The CDR3 nucleotides are TGCGCCAGCAGCTTGAGCGGTTGGGACACTGAAGCTTTCTTT.

This rearrangement joins TRBV5-6 to TRBJ1-1; maybe TRBD1 (6 bases). The CDR3 contains 14 residues. With 2 bases removed from V and 1 base from J, the gap between germline ends came to 9 bases. Germline CDR1 and CDR2: SGHDT and YYEEEE. The CDR3 is CASSFRGGNTEAFF. CDR3 sequence (DNA): TGTGCCAGCAGCTTCAGAGGGGGGAACACTGAAGCTTTCTTT.

V usage is TRBV9 and J usage is TRBJ1-2; a possible D gene is TRBD1 (5 bases). This CDR3 is built from 15 residues. Germline V gene data show CDR1 as SGDLS and CDR2 as YYNGEE. V lost 4 bases to trimming and J lost 6 bases, with 19 bases between them. The CDR3 DNA is TGTGCCAGCAGCCGACTCGAAGGGGTGGCTAATGGCTACACCTTC. It encodes CASSRLEGVANGYTF.